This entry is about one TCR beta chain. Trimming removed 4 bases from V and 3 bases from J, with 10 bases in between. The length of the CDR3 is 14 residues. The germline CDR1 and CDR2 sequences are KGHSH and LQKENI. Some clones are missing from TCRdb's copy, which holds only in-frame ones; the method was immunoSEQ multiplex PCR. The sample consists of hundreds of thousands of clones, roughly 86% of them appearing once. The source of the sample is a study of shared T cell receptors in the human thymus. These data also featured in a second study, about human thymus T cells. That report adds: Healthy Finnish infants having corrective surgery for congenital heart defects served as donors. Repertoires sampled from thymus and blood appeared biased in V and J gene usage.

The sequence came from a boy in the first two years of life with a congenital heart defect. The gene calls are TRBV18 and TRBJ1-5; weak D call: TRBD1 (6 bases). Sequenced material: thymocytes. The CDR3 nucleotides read TGTGCCAGCTCACAAGGACAGTTCAATCAGCCCCAGCATTTT. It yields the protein CASSQGQFNQPQHF. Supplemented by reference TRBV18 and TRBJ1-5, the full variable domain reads NAGVMQNPRHLVRRRGQEARLRCSPMKGHSHVYWYRQLPEEGLKFMVYLQKENIIDESGMPKERFSAEFPKEGPSILRIQQVVRGDSAAYFCASSQGQFNQPQHFGDGTRLSIL.